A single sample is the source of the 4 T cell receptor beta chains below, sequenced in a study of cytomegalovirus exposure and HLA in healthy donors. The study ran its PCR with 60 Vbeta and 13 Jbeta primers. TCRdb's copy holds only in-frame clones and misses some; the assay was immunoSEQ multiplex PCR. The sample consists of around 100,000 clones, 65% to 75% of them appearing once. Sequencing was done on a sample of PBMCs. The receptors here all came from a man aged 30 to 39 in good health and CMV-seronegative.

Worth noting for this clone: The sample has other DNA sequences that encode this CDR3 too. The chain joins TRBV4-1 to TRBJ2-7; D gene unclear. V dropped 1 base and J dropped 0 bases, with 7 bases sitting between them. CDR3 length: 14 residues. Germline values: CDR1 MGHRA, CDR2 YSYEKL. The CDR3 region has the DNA TGCGCCAGCAGCCAAGTTTCGTCCTCCTACGAGCAGTACTTC. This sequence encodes CASSQVSSSYEQYF.

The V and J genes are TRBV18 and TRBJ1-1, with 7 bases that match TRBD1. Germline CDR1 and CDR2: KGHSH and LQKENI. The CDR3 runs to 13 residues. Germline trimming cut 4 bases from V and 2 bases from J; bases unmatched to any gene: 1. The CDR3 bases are TGTGCCAGCTCACAGGGGGCCAACACTGAAGCTTTCTTT. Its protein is CASSQGANTEAFF.

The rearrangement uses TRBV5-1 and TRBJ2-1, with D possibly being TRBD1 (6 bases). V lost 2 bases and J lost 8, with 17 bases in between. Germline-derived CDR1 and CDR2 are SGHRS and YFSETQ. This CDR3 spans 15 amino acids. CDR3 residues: CASSFGTAGAYEQFF. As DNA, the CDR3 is TGCGCCAGCAGCTTTGGAACGGCAGGGGCGTATGAGCAGTTCTTC.

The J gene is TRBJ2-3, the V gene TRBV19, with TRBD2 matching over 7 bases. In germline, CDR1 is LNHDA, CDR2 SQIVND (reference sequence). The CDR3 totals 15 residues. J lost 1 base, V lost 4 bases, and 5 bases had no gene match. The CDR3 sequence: CASSTLAEGTDTQYF. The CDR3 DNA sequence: TGTGCCAGTAGTACTCTAGCGGAGGGCACAGATACGCAGTATTTT.